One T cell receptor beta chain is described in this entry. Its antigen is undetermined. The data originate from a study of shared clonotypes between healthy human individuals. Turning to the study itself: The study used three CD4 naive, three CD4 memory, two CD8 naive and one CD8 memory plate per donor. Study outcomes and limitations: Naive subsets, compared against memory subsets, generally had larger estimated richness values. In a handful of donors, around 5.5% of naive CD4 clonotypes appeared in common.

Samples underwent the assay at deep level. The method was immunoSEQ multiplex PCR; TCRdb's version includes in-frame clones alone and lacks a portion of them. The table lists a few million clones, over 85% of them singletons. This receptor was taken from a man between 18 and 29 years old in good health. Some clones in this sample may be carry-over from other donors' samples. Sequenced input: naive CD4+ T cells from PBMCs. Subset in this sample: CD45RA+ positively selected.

DNA for the CDR3: TGTGCCATCAGGTGGGATCAGGGGGGACTGACTGAAGCTTTCTTT. Encoded protein: CAIRWDQGGLTEAFF. This chain links TRBV10-3 with TRBJ1-1; 7 nucleotides agree with TRBD1. Trimming cost V 6 bases and J 5 bases; bases outside gene matches: 12. From germline, CDR1 is ENHRY and CDR2 SYGVKD. This CDR3 has 15 amino acids.